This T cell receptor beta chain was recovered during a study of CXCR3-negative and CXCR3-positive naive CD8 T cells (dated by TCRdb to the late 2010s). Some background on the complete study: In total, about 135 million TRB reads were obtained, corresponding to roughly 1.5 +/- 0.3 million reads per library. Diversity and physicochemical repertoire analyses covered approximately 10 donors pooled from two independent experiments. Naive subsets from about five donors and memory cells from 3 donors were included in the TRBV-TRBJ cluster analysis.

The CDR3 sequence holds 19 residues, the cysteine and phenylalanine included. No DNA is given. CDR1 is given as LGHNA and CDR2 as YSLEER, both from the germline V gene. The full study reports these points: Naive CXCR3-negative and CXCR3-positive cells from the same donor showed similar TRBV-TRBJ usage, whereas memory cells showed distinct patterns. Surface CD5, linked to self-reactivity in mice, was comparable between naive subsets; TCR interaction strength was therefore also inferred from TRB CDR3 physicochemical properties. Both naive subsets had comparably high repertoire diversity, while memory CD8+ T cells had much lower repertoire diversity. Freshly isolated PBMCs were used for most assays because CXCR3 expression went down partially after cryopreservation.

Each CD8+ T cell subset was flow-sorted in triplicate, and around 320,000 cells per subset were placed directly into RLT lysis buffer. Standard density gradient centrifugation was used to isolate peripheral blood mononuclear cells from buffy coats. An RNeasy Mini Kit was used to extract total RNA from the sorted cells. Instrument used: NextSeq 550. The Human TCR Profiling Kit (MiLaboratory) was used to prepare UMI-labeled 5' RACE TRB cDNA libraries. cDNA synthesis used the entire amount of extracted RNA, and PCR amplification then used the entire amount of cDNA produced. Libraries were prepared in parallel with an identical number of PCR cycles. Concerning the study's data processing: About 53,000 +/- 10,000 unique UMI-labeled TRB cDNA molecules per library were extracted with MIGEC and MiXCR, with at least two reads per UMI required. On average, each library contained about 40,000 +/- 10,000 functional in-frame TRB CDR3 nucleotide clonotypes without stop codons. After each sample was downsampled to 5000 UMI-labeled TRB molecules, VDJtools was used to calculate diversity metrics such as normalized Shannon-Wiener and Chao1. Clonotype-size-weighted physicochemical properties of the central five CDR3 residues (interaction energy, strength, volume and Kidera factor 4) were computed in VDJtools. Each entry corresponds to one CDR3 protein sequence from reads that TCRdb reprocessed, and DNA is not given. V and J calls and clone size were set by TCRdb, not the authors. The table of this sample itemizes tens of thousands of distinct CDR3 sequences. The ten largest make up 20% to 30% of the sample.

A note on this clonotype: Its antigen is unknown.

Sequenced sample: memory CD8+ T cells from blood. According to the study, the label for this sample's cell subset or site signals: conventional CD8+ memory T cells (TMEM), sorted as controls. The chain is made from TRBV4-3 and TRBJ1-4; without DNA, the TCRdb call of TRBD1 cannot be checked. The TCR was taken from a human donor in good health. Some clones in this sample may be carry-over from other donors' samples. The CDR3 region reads CASSQGSGQGSATNEKLFF.